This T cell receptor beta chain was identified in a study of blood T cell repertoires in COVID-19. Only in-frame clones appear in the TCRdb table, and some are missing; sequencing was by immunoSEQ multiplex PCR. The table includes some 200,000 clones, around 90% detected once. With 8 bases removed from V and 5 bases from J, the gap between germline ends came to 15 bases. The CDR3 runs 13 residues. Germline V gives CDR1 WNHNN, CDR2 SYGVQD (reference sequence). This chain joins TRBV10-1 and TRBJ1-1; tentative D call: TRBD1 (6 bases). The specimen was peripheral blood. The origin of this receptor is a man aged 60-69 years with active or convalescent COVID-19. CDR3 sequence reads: CASRNRDGTEAFF. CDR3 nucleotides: TGCGCCAGCCGAAACAGGGACGGGACTGAAGCTTTCTTT.